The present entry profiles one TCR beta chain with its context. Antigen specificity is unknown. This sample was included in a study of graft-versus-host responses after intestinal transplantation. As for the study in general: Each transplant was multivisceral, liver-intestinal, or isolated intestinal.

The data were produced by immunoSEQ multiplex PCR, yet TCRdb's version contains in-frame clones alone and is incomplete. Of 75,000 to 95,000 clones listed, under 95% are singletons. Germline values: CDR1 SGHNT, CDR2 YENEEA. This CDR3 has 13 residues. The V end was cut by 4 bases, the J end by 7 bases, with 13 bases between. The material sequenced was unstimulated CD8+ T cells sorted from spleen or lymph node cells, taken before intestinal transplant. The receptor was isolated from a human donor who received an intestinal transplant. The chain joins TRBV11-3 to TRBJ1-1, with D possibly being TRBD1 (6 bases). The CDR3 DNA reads TGTGCCAGCAGCTCAAGTGGGGGCCGTGAAGCTTTCTTT. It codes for CASSSSGGREAFF. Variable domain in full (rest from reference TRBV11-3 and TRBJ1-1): EAGVVQSPRYKIIEKKQPVAFWCNPISGHNTLYWYLQNLGQGPELLIRYENEEAVDDSQLPKDRFSAERLKGVDSTLKIQPAELGDSAVYLCASSSSGGREAFFGQGTRLTVV.